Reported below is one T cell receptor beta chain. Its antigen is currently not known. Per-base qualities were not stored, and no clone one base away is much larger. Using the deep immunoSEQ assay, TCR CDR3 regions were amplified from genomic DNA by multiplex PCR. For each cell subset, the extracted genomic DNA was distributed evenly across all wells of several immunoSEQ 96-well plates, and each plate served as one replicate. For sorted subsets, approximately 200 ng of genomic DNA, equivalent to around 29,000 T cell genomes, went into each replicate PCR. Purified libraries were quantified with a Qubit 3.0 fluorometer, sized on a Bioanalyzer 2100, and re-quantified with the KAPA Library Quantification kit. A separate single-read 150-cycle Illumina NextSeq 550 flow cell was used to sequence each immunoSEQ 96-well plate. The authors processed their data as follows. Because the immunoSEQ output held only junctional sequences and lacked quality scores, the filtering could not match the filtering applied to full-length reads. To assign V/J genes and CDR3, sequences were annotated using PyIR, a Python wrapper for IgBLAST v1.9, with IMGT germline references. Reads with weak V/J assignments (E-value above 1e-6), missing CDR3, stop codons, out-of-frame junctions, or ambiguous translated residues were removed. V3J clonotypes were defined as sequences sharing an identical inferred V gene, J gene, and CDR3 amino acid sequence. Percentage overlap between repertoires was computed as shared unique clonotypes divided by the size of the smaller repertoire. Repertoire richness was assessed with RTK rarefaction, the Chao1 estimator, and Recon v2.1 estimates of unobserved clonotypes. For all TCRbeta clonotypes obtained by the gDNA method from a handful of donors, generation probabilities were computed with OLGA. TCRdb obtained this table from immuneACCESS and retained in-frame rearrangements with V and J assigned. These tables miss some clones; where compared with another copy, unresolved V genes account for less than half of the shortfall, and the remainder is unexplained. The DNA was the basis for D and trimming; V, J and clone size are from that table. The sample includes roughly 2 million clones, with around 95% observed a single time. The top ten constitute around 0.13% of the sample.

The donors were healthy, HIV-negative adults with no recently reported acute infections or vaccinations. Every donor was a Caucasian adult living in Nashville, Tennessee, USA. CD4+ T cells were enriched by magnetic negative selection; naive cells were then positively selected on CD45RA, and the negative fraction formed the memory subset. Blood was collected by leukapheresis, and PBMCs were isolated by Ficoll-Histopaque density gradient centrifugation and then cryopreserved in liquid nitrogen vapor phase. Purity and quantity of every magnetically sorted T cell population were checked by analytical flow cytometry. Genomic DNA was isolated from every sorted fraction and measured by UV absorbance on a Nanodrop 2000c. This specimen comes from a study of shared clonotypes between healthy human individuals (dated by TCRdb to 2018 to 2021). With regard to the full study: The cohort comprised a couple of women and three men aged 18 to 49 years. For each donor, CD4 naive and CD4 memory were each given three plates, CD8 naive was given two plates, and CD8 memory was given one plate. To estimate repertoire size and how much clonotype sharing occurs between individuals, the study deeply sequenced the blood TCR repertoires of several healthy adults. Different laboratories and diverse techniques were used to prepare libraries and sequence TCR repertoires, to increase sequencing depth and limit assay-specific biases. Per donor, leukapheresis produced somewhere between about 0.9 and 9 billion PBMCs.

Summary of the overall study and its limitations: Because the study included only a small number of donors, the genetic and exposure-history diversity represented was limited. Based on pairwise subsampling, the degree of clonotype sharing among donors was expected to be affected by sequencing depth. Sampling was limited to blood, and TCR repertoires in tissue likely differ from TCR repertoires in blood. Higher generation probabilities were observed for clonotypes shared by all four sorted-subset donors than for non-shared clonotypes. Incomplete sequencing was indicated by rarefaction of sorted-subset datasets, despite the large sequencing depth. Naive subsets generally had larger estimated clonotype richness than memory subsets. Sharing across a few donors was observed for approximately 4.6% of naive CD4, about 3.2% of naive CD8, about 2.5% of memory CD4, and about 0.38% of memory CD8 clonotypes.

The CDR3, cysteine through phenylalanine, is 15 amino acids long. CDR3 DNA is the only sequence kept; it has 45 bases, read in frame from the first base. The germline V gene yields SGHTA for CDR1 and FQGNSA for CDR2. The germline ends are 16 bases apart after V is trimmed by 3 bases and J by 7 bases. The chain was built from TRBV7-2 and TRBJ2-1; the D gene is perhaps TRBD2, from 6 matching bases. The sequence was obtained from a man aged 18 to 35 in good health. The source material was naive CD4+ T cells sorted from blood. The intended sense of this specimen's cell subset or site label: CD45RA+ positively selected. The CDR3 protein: CASSLTLGLQNEQFF. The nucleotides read TGTGCCAGCAGCTTGACCCTGGGACTTCAAAATGAGCAGTTCTTC.